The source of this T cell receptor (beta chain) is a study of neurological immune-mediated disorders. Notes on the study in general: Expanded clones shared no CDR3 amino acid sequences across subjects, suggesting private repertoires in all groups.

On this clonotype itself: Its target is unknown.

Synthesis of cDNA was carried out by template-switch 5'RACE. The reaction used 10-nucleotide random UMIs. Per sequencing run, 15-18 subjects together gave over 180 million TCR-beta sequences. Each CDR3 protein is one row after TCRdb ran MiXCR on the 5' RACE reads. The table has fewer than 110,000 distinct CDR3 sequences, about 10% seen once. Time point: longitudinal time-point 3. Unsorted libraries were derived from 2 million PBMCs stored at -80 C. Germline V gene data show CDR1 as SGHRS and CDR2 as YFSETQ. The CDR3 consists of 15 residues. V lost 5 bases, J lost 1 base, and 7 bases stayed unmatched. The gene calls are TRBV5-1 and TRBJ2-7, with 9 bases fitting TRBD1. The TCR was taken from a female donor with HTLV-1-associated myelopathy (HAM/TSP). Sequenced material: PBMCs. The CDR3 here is CASSKRDRASYEQYF. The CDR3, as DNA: TGCGCCAGCAGTAAACGGGACAGGGCATCCTACGAGCAGTACTTC.